The 20 T cell receptor beta chains in this list originate from one sample, sequenced in a study of blood T cell repertoires in COVID-19. Measured with immunoSEQ multiplex PCR; TCRdb has only the in-frame clones, and not every one. In the table there are around 260,000 clones, 75% to 95% of which are singletons. Material for sequencing was peripheral blood. All receptors derive from a person in their late teens or twenties with COVID-19, enrolled during active disease.

This clone was seen more than once but under ten times. The V gene is TRBV21-1, the J gene TRBJ2-7; the table's TRBD1 call for D was not verified on the DNA. TRBV21-1 is listed as a pseudogene. This CDR3 has 18 amino acids. CDR3 sequence (DNA): TGTGCCAGCAGCAAAAAAAAGGATCCGGGACACCTGATATACGAGCAGTACTTC. Its translation is CASSKKKDPGHLIYEQYF.

V usage is TRBV5-5 and J usage is TRBJ1-1, with TRBD1 as a possible D gene (5 bases). The V gene's germline CDR1 is SGHKS and CDR2 YYEKEE (reference sequence). The CDR3 is 15 residues long. Trimming took 2 bases from V and 0 from J, leaving 11 bases between them. CDR3 protein: CASSFWGQVNTEAFF. The CDR3, as DNA: TGTGCCAGCAGCTTTTGGGGCCAGGTGAACACTGAAGCTTTCTTT.

Note on this clone: The sample has other DNA sequences that encode this CDR3 too. CDR3 DNA sequence: TGTGCCAGCGGCCGGGGCACAGATACGCAGTATTTT. It codes for CASGRGTDTQYF. V is TRBV2 and J is TRBJ2-3; no firm D call. The V gene's germline CDR1 is SNHLY and CDR2 FYNNEI. V dropped 8 bases and J dropped 1 base, with 7 bases sitting between them. The CDR3 consists of 12 residues.

CDR3 region: CASSAMGLAGGNEQFF. CDR3 nucleotide sequence: TGTGCCAGCAGTGCCATGGGACTAGCGGGAGGGAATGAGCAGTTCTTC. The V and J genes are TRBV6-4 and TRBJ2-1, with 16 bases identical to TRBD2. CDR3 length: 16 amino acids. V gave up 4 bases and J gave up 7 bases; unmatched junction bases: 4. In germline, CDR1 is MRHNA, CDR2 SNTAGT.

The CDR3 nucleotides read TGTGCCAGCATCTTAGCGGGAGGCGTCACCGGGGAGCTGTTTTTT. This encodes CASILAGGVTGELFF. This chain links TRBV6-5 with TRBJ2-2; 10 bases map to TRBD2. V was clipped by 7 bases and J by 4 bases; unmatched bases: 6. In germline, CDR1 is MNHEY, CDR2 SVGAGI. The CDR3 totals 15 residues.

This chain connects TRBV9 to TRBJ2-1; TRBD2 aligns across 7 bases. The V gene's germline CDR1 is SGDLS and CDR2 YYNGEE. This CDR3 contains 14 residues. Trimming cost V 5 bases and J 7 bases; bases outside gene matches: 9. The CDR3 bases are TGTGCCAGCAGTATCGGACTAGTAGGGAATGAGCAGTTCTTC. Translated, it gives CASSIGLVGNEQFF. Filled out from reference TRBV9 and TRBJ2-1, the complete variable domain reads DSGVTQTPKHLITATGQRVTLRCSPRSGDLSVYWYQQSLDQGLQFLIQYYNGEERAKGNILERFSAQQFPDLHSELNLSSLELGDSALYFCASSIGLVGNEQFFGPGTRLTVL.

This chain links TRBV30 with TRBJ2-7; 8 nucleotides align to TRBD1. Looked up from germline, CDR1 is GTSNPN and CDR2 is SVGIG (reference sequence). CDR3 length: 13 residues. The V and J ends lost 3 bases and 3 bases, in that order; junction bases with no gene match: 4. The CDR3 DNA sequence: TGTGCCTGGAGCCTGACAGGGGTCTACGAGCAGTACTTC. It encodes CAWSLTGVYEQYF. Looking up the rest from reference TRBV30 and TRBJ2-7 gives the full variable domain: SQTIHQWPATLVQPVGSPLSLECTVEGTSNPNLYWYRQAAGRGLQLLFYSVGIGQISSEVPQNLSASRPQDRQFILSSKKLLLSDSGFYLCAWSLTGVYEQYFGPGTRLTVT.

This chain connects TRBV5-6 to TRBJ1-3; D may be TRBD1 (5 bases). V was clipped by 3 bases and J by 7 bases, with 17 bases between them. Germline CDR1 reads SGHDT; CDR2 reads YYEEEE. The CDR3 length is 15 residues. CDR3 region: CASSYYRGNRNTIYF. The CDR3 nucleotides are TGTGCCAGCAGCTATTATCGCGGTAACAGGAACACCATATATTTT.

This clone was picked up one time. The chain is built from TRBV18 and TRBJ2-1, with TRBD2 matching 12 bases. The ends lost 3 bases at V and 6 bases at J; junction bases unmatched: 0. The CDR3 runs to 14 residues. Germline CDR1 KGHSH, CDR2 LQKENI. The CDR3 DNA reads TGTGCCAGCTCACCGGGACTAGCGGGCAATGAGCAGTTCTTC. It specifies CASSPGLAGNEQFF.

The rearrangement joins TRBV19 to TRBJ1-5, with TRBD1 identical over 9 bases. The CDR3 extends over 14 amino acids. Germline loops: CDR1 LNHDA, CDR2 SQIVND (reference sequence). The ends lost 4 bases at V and 5 bases at J; junction bases unmatched: 3. CDR3 coding DNA: TGTGCCAGTAGTACAACAGGGGGCTATCAGCCCCAGCATTTT. It is translated as CASSTTGGYQPQHF. The whole variable domain, filled in from reference TRBV19 and TRBJ1-5, reads DGGITQSPKYLFRKEGQNVTLSCEQNLNHDAMYWYRQDPGQGLRLIYYSQIVNDFQKGDIAEGYSVSREKKESFPLTVTSAQKNPTAFYLCASSTTGGYQPQHFGDGTRLSIL.

The chain uses TRBV7-2 and TRBJ2-5; D perhaps matches TRBD1 (5 bases). The germline V gene encodes CDR1 SGHTA and CDR2 FQGNSA. The CDR3 contains 13 residues. V gave up 1 base and J gave up 4 bases, with 7 bases separating them. The CDR3, as DNA: TGTGCCAGCAGCTTAGTACAGGCAGAGACCCAGTACTTC. It codes for CASSLVQAETQYF. Full variable domain (missing parts from reference TRBV7-2 and TRBJ2-5): GAGVSQSPSNKVTEKGKDVELRCDPISGHTALYWYRQSLGQGLEFLIYFQGNSAPDKSGLPSDRFSAERTGGSVSTLTIQRTQQEDSAVYLCASSLVQAETQYFGPGTRLLVL.

This clone is a singleton in its sample. The gene calls are TRBV19 and TRBJ2-3; D is undetermined. This CDR3 is built from 14 residues. Between the trimmed V and J ends, which lost 5 bases and 2 bases, there was a span of 11 bases. Germline V gene sequence: CDR1 LNHDA, CDR2 SQIVND (reference sequence). DNA for the CDR3: TGTGCCAGTAGTTTGCGGCCGATCACAGATACGCAGTATTTT. It specifies CASSLRPITDTQYF.

V gene TRBV6-5 combines with J gene TRBJ1-6, with 11 bases fitting TRBD1. Trimming cost V 4 bases and J 13 bases; bases outside gene matches: 6. Germline V gene sequence: CDR1 MNHEY, CDR2 SVGAGI. This CDR3 has 14 residues. The CDR3 loop reads CASSSGTGGTPLHF. The DNA of the CDR3 is TGTGCCAGCAGTTCCGGGACAGGGGGGACGCCCCTCCACTTT.

The chain has TRBV24-1 and TRBJ1-2, with 8 bases identical to TRBD1. With V trimmed by 3 bases and J by 7 bases, 18 bases remained unmatched. CDR3 length: 18 residues. Looked up from germline, CDR1 is KGHDR and CDR2 is SFDVKD. The CDR3 coding sequence is TGTGCCACCAGTGATAGTCGGACAGGGAGAAGTCGGCAAGGTGGCTACACCTTC. It is translated as CATSDSRTGRSRQGGYTF.

The rearrangement uses TRBV11-2 and TRBJ2-7; D call uncertain. With 0 bases removed from V and 1 base from J, the gap between germline ends came to 10 bases. This CDR3 region has 15 residues. Germline V gene lookup returns CDR1 SGHAT and CDR2 FQNNGV. The CDR3 here is CASSLELGSSYEQYF. CDR3 DNA: TGTGCCAGCAGCTTAGAGTTGGGCAGTTCCTACGAGCAGTACTTC.

The chain links TRBV24-1 to TRBJ1-1, with 8 bases aligning to TRBD1. Germline values: CDR1 KGHDR, CDR2 SFDVKD. V shed 3 bases, J shed 3 bases, and the junction held 5 bases outside the gene matches. The length of the CDR3 is 15 residues. CDR3 region: CATSDPGQGDTEAFF. The CDR3 region has the DNA TGTGCCACCAGTGATCCCGGACAGGGTGACACTGAAGCTTTCTTT.

The chain couples TRBV2 to TRBJ1-1; the D gene is possibly TRBD1 (6 bases). Between the trimmed V and J ends, which lost 4 bases and 3 bases, there was a span of 12 bases. The CDR3 has 14 residues. Germline V gene sequence: CDR1 SNHLY, CDR2 FYNNEI. Here the CDR3 reads CASSGQVGYTEAFF. The CDR3 nucleotides are TGTGCCAGCAGTGGACAGGTAGGGTACACTGAAGCTTTCTTT. The whole variable domain, filled in from reference TRBV2 and TRBJ1-1, reads EPEVTQTPSHQVTQMGQEVILRCVPISNHLYFYWYRQILGQKVEFLVSFYNNEISEKSEIFDDQFSVERPDGSNFTLKIRSTKLEDSAMYFCASSGQVGYTEAFFGQGTRLTVV.

This chain joins TRBV19 and TRBJ2-1; 8 bases match TRBD2. Trimming took 5 bases from V and 0 from J; bases not matched to a gene: 3. Germline assignment: CDR1 LNHDA and CDR2 SQIVND (reference sequence). This CDR3 contains 15 residues. CDR3 nucleotide sequence: TGTGCCAGTAGTTTTAGCGGGACCTCCTACAATGAGCAGTTCTTC. Translated: CASSFSGTSYNEQFF.

The V gene is TRBV29-1, the J gene TRBJ2-7; 7 nucleotides align to TRBD2. Germline V gives CDR1 SQVTM, CDR2 ANQGSEA. The CDR3 length is 15 residues. Losses at the gene ends were 0 bases for V and 0 bases for J; bases not matched to a gene: 5. CDR3 amino acids: CSVEDQQRGSYEQYF. DNA of the CDR3: TGCAGCGTTGAAGATCAGCAGCGGGGCTCCTACGAGCAGTACTTC.

This clone appeared once. The chain combines TRBV9 with TRBJ2-7, with 7 bases identical to TRBD1. The germline CDR1 and CDR2 sequences are SGDLS and YYNGEE. V was pared by 3 bases and J by 7 bases, with 7 bases of the junction left unmatched. The CDR3 extends over 13 amino acids. CDR3 region: CASSGPQGDEQYF. CDR3 nucleotide sequence: TGTGCCAGCAGCGGTCCTCAGGGGGATGAGCAGTACTTC.